The entry below describes one T cell receptor (beta chain). This clone turned up a few times. It has no known antigen specificity. No base-level quality is on record; no much larger clone is a single base apart. The donors were healthy, HIV-negative adults with no recently reported acute infections or vaccinations. Every donor was a Caucasian adult residing in Nashville, Tennessee, USA. CD4+ T cells were enriched through magnetic negative selection, after which naive cells were positively selected on CD45RA and the remaining negative fraction served as the memory subset. After blood collection by leukapheresis, PBMCs were isolated using Ficoll-Histopaque density gradient centrifugation and then cryopreserved in the vapor phase of liquid nitrogen. Analytical flow cytometry was used to check the purity and quantity of every magnetically sorted T cell population. Genomic DNA was isolated from each sorted fraction and quantified by UV absorbance on a Nanodrop 2000c.

The data derive from a study of shared clonotypes between healthy human individuals (dated by TCRdb to 2020 to 2021). Study-level background: The cohort comprised two women and a few men aged 18 to 49 years. Per donor, leukapheresis produced somewhere between about 0.94 and 9.5 billion PBMCs. To estimate repertoire size and how much clonotypes are shared between individuals, the study performed deep sequencing of blood TCR repertoires from 4 to 6 healthy adults. Different laboratories and diverse techniques were used to prepare libraries and sequence TCR repertoires, to increase sequencing depth and limit assay-specific biases. For each donor, three plates each were used for CD4 naive and CD4 memory, two plates were used for CD8 naive, and one plate was used for CD8 memory.

Using the deep immunoSEQ assay, multiplex PCR amplified TCR CDR3 regions from genomic DNA. Extracted genomic DNA from each cell subset was distributed evenly across all wells of several immunoSEQ 96-well plates, and each plate was treated as a replicate. Each replicate PCR for sorted subsets received about 220 ng genomic DNA, equal to about 29,000 T cell genomes. The purified libraries were quantified using a Qubit 3.0 fluorometer, sized with a Bioanalyzer 2100, and then quantified again using the KAPA Library Quantification kit. A separate single-read 150-cycle Illumina NextSeq 550 flow cell was used to sequence each immunoSEQ 96-well plate. As for the original processing: Because the immunoSEQ output held only junctional sequences and lacked quality scores, the filtering could not match the filtering applied to full-length reads. To assign V/J genes and CDR3, sequences were annotated against IMGT germline references using PyIR, a Python wrapper for IgBLAST v1.9. Any read was removed if the V/J assignment was weak (E-value above 1e-6), the CDR3 was missing, or the read contained stop codons, out-of-frame junctions, or ambiguous translated residues. V3J clonotypes were defined as sequences sharing the same inferred V gene, J gene, and CDR3 amino acid sequence. To compute the percentage overlap between repertoires, the number of shared unique clonotypes was divided by the size of the smaller repertoire. RTK rarefaction, the Chao1 estimator, and Recon v2.1 estimates of unobserved clonotypes were used to assess repertoire richness. Generation probabilities for all TCRbeta clonotypes obtained by the gDNA method from a handful of donors were computed using OLGA. As stored in TCRdb, this immuneACCESS dataset retains in-frame rearrangements with V and J assigned. A fraction of the clones does not appear; measured against another copy, unresolved V genes explain less than half of the discrepancy, and the remainder lacks a known reason. Clone size and V and J calls were adopted from that table, with D and trimming inferred from the DNA. The sample yields almost 750,000 clones; over 60% were counted once. Around 1.8% of the sample is held by the ten biggest clonotypes.

CDR1 and CDR2 are drawn from the germline V gene: SGHRS, YFSETQ. There are 15 amino acids in the CDR3, from cysteine to phenylalanine inclusive. The entry retains the CDR3 DNA only, 45 bases that are in frame from base 1. Trimming takes 4 bases from V and 1 base from J, and the germline ends sit 14 bases apart. Study-level results and caveats: Because the study included a small number of donors, the genetic and exposure-history diversity represented was limited. Even with the large sequencing depth, rarefaction of the sorted-subset datasets indicated that sequencing was incomplete. Across a few donors, about 4.5% of naive CD4, 3.5% of naive CD8, 2.3% of memory CD4, and under 0.45% of memory CD8 clonotypes were shared. Pairwise subsampling led to the expectation that sequencing depth would affect the degree of clonotype sharing among donors. Estimated clonotype richness was generally larger for naive than for memory subsets. Clonotypes shared by all four sorted-subset donors showed higher generation probabilities than non-shared clonotypes. Sampling was limited to blood, and TCR repertoires in tissue likely differ from TCR repertoires in blood.

This sequence was found in a woman in her thirties in good health. The sequenced material came from memory CD4+ T cells sorted from blood. The sample's cell subset or site, from its label and the paper: CD45RA-negative fraction. The sequence joins TRBV5-1 to TRBJ1-1, with the D gene not confidently named. The CDR3 region: CASSPVGGRNTEAFF. Here is the DNA: TGCGCCAGCAGCCCGGTGGGCGGACGGAACACTGAAGCTTTCTTT.